This T cell receptor beta chain is from a study of T-cell reconstitution after alpha-beta-depleted transplantation in children. This clonotype has only a few counts. Antigen unknown. A library of TCRbeta sequences, prepared with unique molecular identifiers, was generated. From the PCR reads, TCRdb called clonotypes with MiXCR, one entry per CDR3 protein. The profile shows 500,000 to 650,000 distinct CDR3 sequences, 13% of them singletons. Notes on the study in general: After transplant, high TCRbeta diversity at day 60 in some patients arose from surviving recipient T cells and thymic progenitors. It was reported that alpha-beta T cells came from several hundred expanded graft clones (about two months after transplant). T-cell counts and diversity at one year post-transplant came mainly from newly produced T cells.

The CDR3 length is 15 residues. Trimming cost V 1 base and J 6 bases, with 13 bases left between them. The material was PBMCs, mostly from graft donor cells, obtained 360 days after TCRalphabeta/CD19-depleted stem cell transplant. The genes are TRBV12-3 or TRBV12-4 and TRBJ1-5; D gene uncertain. The origin of this receptor is a male patient under 18 who had a stem cell transplant for acute myeloid leukemia, so the T cells may come from the graft donor. DNA for the CDR3: TGTGCCAGCAGTTTAGGTCCAAGGGCAAGTCAGCCCCAGCATTTT. This codes for CASSLGPRASQPQHF.